This T cell receptor beta chain was recorded in a study of PD-1 blockade in mismatch repair-deficient tumors. Every patient had mismatch repair deficiency by PCR or immunohistochemistry. TCR sequencing covered three patients who responded to pembrolizumab. Points from the study as a whole: After pembrolizumab, tumor-resident clones rose rapidly, then generally contracted before radiologic responses.

Clones were read by immunoSEQ multiplex PCR, and TCRdb kept only the in-frame ones, dropping some. The sample holds 11,000 to 15,000 clones, approximately 82% seen once. After removal of 6 bases from V and 3 bases from J, the junction contained 5 bases not matched to a gene. CDR3 length: 13 residues. Per the germline V gene, CDR1 is SQVTM and CDR2 is ANQGSEA. Comments on this clone: Its target is not known.

V gene TRBV29-1 combines with J gene TRBJ1-3; 7 bases fit TRBD1. The TCR sequence derives from an adult with mismatch repair-deficient cancer. The sample was PBMCs, taken approximately 14 weeks after starting pembrolizumab. The DNA for the CDR3 is TGCAGCGTAAGGGGGCTTGGTGGAAACACCATATATTTT. Its translation is CSVRGLGGNTIYF.